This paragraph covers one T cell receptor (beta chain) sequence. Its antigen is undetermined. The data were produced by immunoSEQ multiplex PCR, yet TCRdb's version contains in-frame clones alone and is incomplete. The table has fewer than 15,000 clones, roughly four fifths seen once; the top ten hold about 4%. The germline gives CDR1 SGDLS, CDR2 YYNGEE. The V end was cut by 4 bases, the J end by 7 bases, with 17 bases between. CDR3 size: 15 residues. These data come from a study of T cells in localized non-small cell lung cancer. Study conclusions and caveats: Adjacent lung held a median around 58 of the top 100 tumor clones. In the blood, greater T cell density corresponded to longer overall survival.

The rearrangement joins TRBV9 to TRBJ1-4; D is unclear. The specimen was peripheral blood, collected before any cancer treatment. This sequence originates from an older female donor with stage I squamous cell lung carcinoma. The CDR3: CASSPRPWSGEKLFF. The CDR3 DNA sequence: TGTGCCAGCAGCCCTCGGCCCTGGTCGGGTGAAAAACTGTTTTTT.